The clone carrying this T cell receptor beta chain is labeled medium-sized. This sample is part of a study of graft-versus-host responses after intestinal transplantation. Germline values: CDR1 KGHSH, CDR2 LQKENI. Trimming removed 0 bases at V and 6 bases at J, with 10 bases between. The CDR3 totals 14 residues. Plates contained about 200,000 CFSE-labeled responder cells and about 200,000 irradiated, violet-dye-labeled stimulator cells. Produced via immunoSEQ multiplex PCR; TCRdb's table is partial and in-frame only. Of thousands of clones detected, about 33% appear once; the ten largest clones hold around 29%.

The J gene is TRBJ2-3, the V gene TRBV18, with D uncertain. This TCR was sampled from a human patient who received an intestinal transplant. The sample here was alloreactive CD8+ T cells from a mixed lymphocyte reaction culture, taken before intestinal transplant. Subset defined: CFSE-low proliferating T cells sorted from approximately 6-day pre-transplant mixed lymphocyte reaction (GvH or HvG direction). CDR3 in amino acids: CASSPPLQKDTQYF. The CDR3 DNA follows: TGTGCCAGCTCACCACCTCTCCAGAAGGATACGCAGTATTTT.